The 19 T cell receptor beta chains in this list originate from one sample, sequenced in a study of cytomegalovirus exposure and HLA in healthy donors. Sequencing was performed with immunoSEQ multiplex PCR; in TCRdb, only in-frame clones are kept and a portion is missing. The sample includes about 65,000 clones, 92% of them seen just once. Input material: PBMCs. Receptors were obtained from a woman between 18 and 29 years old in good health and CMV-seronegative.

This rearrangement joins TRBV6-5 to TRBJ1-1; D is possibly TRBD1 (6 bases). Trimming removed 7 bases from V and 0 bases from J, with 15 bases in between. CDR3 size: 15 residues. CDR1 is MNHEY, CDR2 SVGAGI, per germline. CDR3 protein: CASNVGQNLNTEAFF. Here the CDR3 DNA reads TGTGCCAGCAATGTCGGACAGAACCTGAACACTGAAGCTTTCTTT.

This clone was seen a single time. This chain uses TRBV29-1 with TRBJ2-1; D perhaps matches TRBD1 (6 bases). The CDR3 contains 14 residues. V shed 6 bases and J shed 3 bases, with 15 bases lying between them. The germline gives CDR1 SQVTM, CDR2 ANQGSEA. The CDR3 nucleotides read TGCAGCGTCGTAACAGGGAACTTCTACAATGAGCAGTTCTTC. Protein product: CSVVTGNFYNEQFF.

V gene TRBV19 combines with J gene TRBJ1-3; perhaps TRBD1 as D (5 bases). V lost 10 bases and J lost 0, with 10 bases in between. CDR1 LNHDA and CDR2 SQIVND come from the germline V gene (reference sequence). The CDR3 totals 13 residues. The DNA of the CDR3 is TGTGCCACCCGGGGGGACTCTGGAAACACCATATATTTT. Translation: CATRGDSGNTIYF.

The V call is TRBV4-1, the J call TRBJ2-2, with a weak D call TRBD1 (6 bases). V lost 4 bases to trimming and J lost 0 bases, with 18 bases between them. The CDR3 is made up of 18 amino acids. CDR1 and CDR2 from the germline V gene are MGHRA and YSYEKL. CDR3 sequence reads: CASSPRDTPSPNTGELFF. DNA for the CDR3: TGCGCCAGCAGCCCCCGGGACACGCCGTCCCCGAACACCGGGGAGCTGTTTTTT.

The chain is built from TRBV20-1 and TRBJ2-1; D is unresolved. The CDR3 is 10 residues long. Germline V gene sequence: CDR1 DFQATT, CDR2 SNEGSKA (reference sequence). Trimming cost V 5 bases and J 9 bases, with 8 bases left between them. DNA of the CDR3: TGCAGTGCTGAGCGCAGTGAGCAGTTCTTC. Translating gives CSAERSEQFF.

CDR3 protein: CASSPRGEDYEQYF. The CDR3 nucleotides read TGTGCCAGCAGTCCACGCGGGGAGGACTACGAGCAGTACTTC. This rearrangement joins TRBV27 to TRBJ2-7, with D perhaps TRBD2 (6 bases). Trimming took off 5 bases at V and 3 bases at J, with 14 bases between the two ends. CDR1 is MNHEY and CDR2 is SMNVEV in the germline V gene (reference sequence). The CDR3 contains 14 residues.

The rearrangement joins TRBV11-2 to TRBJ2-7; D is ambiguous. V was clipped by 1 base and J by 0 bases, with 13 bases between them. The CDR3 runs 16 residues. Germline assignment: CDR1 SGHAT and CDR2 FQNNGV. As DNA, the CDR3 is TGTGCCAGCAGCTTAGTGCCAGACTTGAGCTCCTACGAGCAGTACTTC. Protein product: CASSLVPDLSSYEQYF. The full variable domain, in which reference TRBV11-2 and TRBJ2-7 provide the parts outside the CDR3, is EAGVAQSPRYKIIEKRQSVAFWCNPISGHATLYWYQQILGQGPKLLIQFQNNGVVDDSQLPKDRFSAERLKGVDSTLKIQPAKLEDSAVYLCASSLVPDLSSYEQYFGPGTRLTVT.

The DNA for the CDR3 is TGTGCCGCCGGGTCGGGAGAGAATAAAAACATTCAGTACTTC. This codes for CAAGSGENKNIQYF. The chain couples TRBV6-6 to TRBJ2-4; TRBD2 is a possible D gene (6 bases). Germline V gives CDR1 MNHNY, CDR2 SVGAGI (reference sequence). The ends were cut back, 11 bases at V and 4 bases at J, with 18 bases in the middle. The CDR3 sequence is 14 residues long.

J is TRBJ1-2 and V is TRBV6-6, with D unresolved. There are 15 residues in the CDR3. Looked up from germline, CDR1 is MNHNY and CDR2 is SVGAGI (reference sequence). Trimming cost V 4 bases and J 4 bases, with 16 bases left between them. The CDR3 coding sequence is TGTGCCAGCAGTTCGGACTCGGGCCTTCTCTATGGCTACACCTTC. This gives the protein CASSSDSGLLYGYTF.

The V gene is TRBV10-3, the J gene TRBJ1-2, with 7 bases that match TRBD1. V lost 10 bases, J lost 3 bases, and 8 bases stayed unmatched. The CDR3 length is 13 residues. Germline-derived CDR1 and CDR2 are ENHRY and SYGVKD. The CDR3 DNA reads as TGTGCCAGCGGACAGGTTTTGGACTATGGCTACACCTTC. It codes for CASGQVLDYGYTF.

The CDR3 loop reads CASSIPGLRKTQYF. CDR3 nucleotides: TGTGCCAGCAGCATACCGGGACTACGAAAGACCCAGTACTTC. The chain employs TRBV21-1 and TRBJ2-5; the table's D call, TRBD2, was not checked against the DNA. TRBV21-1 is a recognized pseudogene. The CDR3 covers 14 residues.

In this sample, this clone turned up once. This chain uses TRBV29-1 with TRBJ1-1, with D possibly TRBD1 on 5 matching bases. The CDR3 is 15 amino acids. Germline-derived CDR1 and CDR2 are SQVTM and ANQGSEA. V was pared by 3 bases and J by 0 bases, with 14 bases between. In DNA, the CDR3 is TGCAGCGTTGATGGATGGCAGGGAATGAACACTGAAGCTTTCTTT. Its translation is CSVDGWQGMNTEAFF.

This clone was found once. V is TRBV18 and J is TRBJ2-7; 8 positions agree with TRBD2. Germline V gene sequence: CDR1 KGHSH, CDR2 LQKENI. The V segment lost 11 bases and the J segment 1 base; nucleotides outside the gene matches: 7. The CDR3 length is 13 residues. CDR3 protein: CAASREGSYEQYF. The CDR3 DNA sequence: TGTGCCGCCTCCCGGGAGGGTTCCTACGAGCAGTACTTC.

The V call is TRBV11-3, the J call TRBJ1-1; 7 bases match TRBD1. With V trimmed by 10 bases and J by 1 base, 9 bases remained unmatched. The CDR3 contains 14 residues. The germline V gene has CDR1 SGHNT and CDR2 YENEEA. The CDR3 loop is CANSSRDRNTEAFF. The CDR3 nucleotides read TGTGCCAACAGTTCGAGGGACAGGAACACTGAAGCTTTCTTT. The entire variable domain, with the rest obtained from reference TRBV11-3 and TRBJ1-1, is as follows: EAGVVQSPRYKIIEKKQPVAFWCNPISGHNTLYWYLQNLGQGPELLIRYENEEAVDDSQLPKDRFSAERLKGVDSTLKIQPAELGDSAVYLCANSSRDRNTEAFFGQGTRLTVV.

The chain employs TRBV12-2 and TRBJ1-1; TRBD1 is taken as the D call from the table, unchecked against the DNA. TRBV12-2 is assigned pseudogene status. The CDR3 is 17 amino acids. The CDR3 sequence is CASRLVRRTEVNTEAFF. DNA for the CDR3: TGTGCAAGTCGCTTAGTGAGACGGACAGAAGTGAACACTGAAGCTTTCTTT.

This clone is a singleton in its sample. In nucleotides, the CDR3 is TGTGCCAGCAGAGTTGACAGGGGGCCCGGGGCCAACGTCCTGACTTTC. This translates into CASRVDRGPGANVLTF. This chain joins TRBV5-4 and TRBJ2-6; 10 bases are shared with TRBD1. Germline V gene lookup returns CDR1 SGHNT and CDR2 YYREEE (reference sequence). This CDR3 has 16 amino acids. J gave up 4 bases and V 5 bases, and 6 bases lay outside the gene matches.

This clone has a single count. The V call is TRBV28, the J call TRBJ1-5; a weak D match, TRBD1 (5 bases). The CDR3 has 15 amino acids. V lost 3 bases and J 0 bases, leaving 9 bases between the germline ends. CDR1 is MDHEN and CDR2 is SYDVKM in the germline V gene. The CDR3 bases are TGTGCCAGCAGTTTTCAGGGAATTAGCAATCAGCCCCAGCATTTT. Translating it yields CASSFQGISNQPQHF.

This chain's CDR3 is CASSISGTGSYEQFF. CDR3 nucleotides: TGTGCCAGTAGTATATCAGGGACAGGGTCTTATGAGCAGTTCTTC. The gene calls are TRBV19 and TRBJ2-1; TRBD1 matches at 9 bases. The CDR3 runs 15 residues. The trim removed 2 bases at V and 8 bases at J, leaving 7 bases unmatched. Looked up from germline, CDR1 is LNHDA and CDR2 is SQIVND (reference sequence). Full variable domain (missing parts from reference TRBV19 and TRBJ2-1): DGGITQSPKYLFRKEGQNVTLSCEQNLNHDAMYWYRQDPGQGLRLIYYSQIVNDFQKGDIAEGYSVSREKKESFPLTVTSAQKNPTAFYLCASSISGTGSYEQFFGPGTRLTVL.

The sample holds one count of this clone. The J gene is TRBJ2-7, the V gene TRBV28; 8 nucleotides agree with TRBD2. In germline, CDR1 is MDHEN, CDR2 SYDVKM. J lost 6 bases, V lost 7 bases, and 5 bases had no gene match. CDR3 length equals 12 residues. CDR3 sequence reads: CASNDGRGEQYF. The DNA for the CDR3 is TGTGCCAGCAACGACGGGAGGGGCGAGCAGTACTTC.